This T cell receptor (beta chain) is from a study of shared clonotypes between healthy human individuals. Germline V gene sequence: CDR1 MNHEY, CDR2 SMNVEV (reference sequence). The V end was cut by 8 bases, the J end by 6 bases, with 22 bases between. This CDR3 has 16 amino acids. Produced via immunoSEQ multiplex PCR; TCRdb's table is partial and in-frame only. The sample holds a few hundred thousand clones, around 97% seen once. The TCR originated in a woman aged 25 to 45 in good health. The sample was naive CD4+ T cells sorted from blood. Subset reported: CD45RA+ positively selected. The V call is TRBV27, the J call TRBJ1-4; D may be TRBD1 (5 bases). This CDR3 is CASVIYSGLGDEKLFF. In DNA form, the CDR3 reads TGTGCCAGCGTAATTTACTCAGGGTTGGGGGATGAAAAACTGTTTTTT.